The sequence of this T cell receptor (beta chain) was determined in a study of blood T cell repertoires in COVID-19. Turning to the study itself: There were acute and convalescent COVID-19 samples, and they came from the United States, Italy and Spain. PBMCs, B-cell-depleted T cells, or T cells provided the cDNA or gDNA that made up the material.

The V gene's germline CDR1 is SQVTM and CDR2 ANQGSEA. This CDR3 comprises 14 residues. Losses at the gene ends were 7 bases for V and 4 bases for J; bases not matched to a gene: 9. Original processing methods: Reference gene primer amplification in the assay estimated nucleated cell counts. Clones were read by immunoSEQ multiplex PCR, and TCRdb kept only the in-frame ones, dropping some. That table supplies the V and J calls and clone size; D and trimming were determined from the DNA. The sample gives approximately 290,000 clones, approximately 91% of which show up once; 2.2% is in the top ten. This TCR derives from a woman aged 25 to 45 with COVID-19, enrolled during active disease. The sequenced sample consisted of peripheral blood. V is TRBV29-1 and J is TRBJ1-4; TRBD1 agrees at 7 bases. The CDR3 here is CSAQTGSGNEKLFF. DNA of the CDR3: TGCAGCGCTCAGACAGGGTCCGGTAATGAAAAACTGTTTTTT.